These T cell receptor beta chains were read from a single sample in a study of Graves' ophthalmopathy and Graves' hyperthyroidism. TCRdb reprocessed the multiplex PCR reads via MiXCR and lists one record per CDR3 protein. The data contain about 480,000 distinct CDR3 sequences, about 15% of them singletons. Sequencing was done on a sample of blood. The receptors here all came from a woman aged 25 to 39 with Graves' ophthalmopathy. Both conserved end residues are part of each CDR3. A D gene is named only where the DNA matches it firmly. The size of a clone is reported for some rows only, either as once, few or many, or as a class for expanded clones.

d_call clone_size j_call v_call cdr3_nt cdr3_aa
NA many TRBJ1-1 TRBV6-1 TGTGCCAGCAGTGATAATGGGAACACTGAAGCTTTCTTT CASSDNGNTEAFF
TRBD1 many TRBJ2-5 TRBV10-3 TGTTTTCGGGACAGGGGTGGGGAGACCCAGTACTTC CFRDRGGETQYF
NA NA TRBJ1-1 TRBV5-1 TGCGCCAGCAGCCCCGCCCGAGGCATAGTCAAGGTGACTGAAGCTTTCTTT CASSPARGIVKVTEAFF
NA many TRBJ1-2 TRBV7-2 TGTGCCAGCAGCCCTGTGGGGCAGTTCTATGGCTACACCTTC CASSPVGQFYGYTF
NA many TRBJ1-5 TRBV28 TGTGCCAGCAGTTCCTCGACGGCTGCCAGCAATCAGCCCCAGCATTTT CASSSSTAASNQPQHF
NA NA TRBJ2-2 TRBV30 TGTGCCTCTGGACGGGGGCTGGACACCGGGGAGCTGTTTTTT CASGRGLDTGELFF
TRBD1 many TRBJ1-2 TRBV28 TGTGCCAGCAGTATACCGGGACAGGGGATCGGCTACACCTTC CASSIPGQGIGYTF
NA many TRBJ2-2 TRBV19 TGTGCCAGTACACTAGCTCCATCCACCGGGGAGCTGTTTTTT CASTLAPSTGELFF
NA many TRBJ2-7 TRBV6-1 TGTGCCAGCAGTGAAGAGGACACAGCCTCCTACGAGCAGTACTTC CASSEEDTASYEQYF
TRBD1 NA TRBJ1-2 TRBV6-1 TGTGCCAGCAGTGAGAGGACAGGGACCTATGGCTACACCTTC CASSERTGTYGYTF
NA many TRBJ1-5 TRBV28 TGTGCCAGCAGTTTATTAAGGGCAGCCGCCCATCAGCCCCAGCATTTT CASSLLRAAAHQPQHF
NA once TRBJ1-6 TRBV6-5 TGTGCCAGCAGTTTCTCGATACAACGTCCGTCACCCCTCCACTTT CASSFSIQRPSPLHF